Listed below are T cell receptor beta chains from one sample, sequenced in a study of cytomegalovirus exposure and HLA in healthy donors. TCRdb's table, derived via immunoSEQ multiplex PCR, lists solely in-frame clones and lacks some. Among roughly 250,000 clones listed, about four fifths were seen once. Material: PBMCs. The receptors were sampled from a girl aged 2-9 years in good health and CMV-seronegative. CDR3s include the opening cysteine and the closing phenylalanine or tryptophan. The D gene is left open where the match is weak. Clone size is shown for a subset of rows, as once, few, many or a class of expanded clone.

>TRBJ1-2|NA|NA|TRBV7-9
TGTGCCAGCACCCCACTAACAGCTAGGGACACCAACGGCTACACCTTC
CASTPLTARDTNGYTF
>TRBJ1-2|NA|NA|TRBV6-5
TGTGCCAGCACTGGGGCGCGTGACTATGGCTACACCTTC
CASTGARDYGYTF
>TRBJ1-2|NA|TRBD1|TRBV2
TGTGCCAGCGGGGTCCTGACAGGGATCCTTAGGGAGACCTTC
CASGVLTGILRETF
>TRBJ2-5|NA|NA|TRBV5-1
TGCGCCAGCAGCTCAAACAACCAAGAGACCCAGTACTTC
CASSSNNQETQYF
>TRBJ2-7|NA|NA|TRBV7-8
TGTGCCAGCAGCACTATACAGGGTACACCCTCCTACGAGCAGTACTTC
CASSTIQGTPSYEQYF
>TRBJ2-5|once|TRBD1|TRBV6-1
TGTGCCAGCAGTGTTGGCAGGGGGCTAAAAGAGACCCAGTACTTC
CASSVGRGLKETQYF
>TRBJ2-3|NA|TRBD2|TRBV7-9
TGTGCCAGCAGCTCAACTAGCGGGGGAACTCCAGGGGGTACGCAGTATTTT
CASSSTSGGTPGGTQYF
>TRBJ2-3|once|NA|TRBV7-8
TGTGCCAGCAGCGCAGACGCCGGAGGCACAGATACGCAGTATTTT
CASSADAGGTDTQYF
>TRBJ2-3|NA|TRBD2|TRBV2
TGTGCCAGCGGGACTAGCGGGAGGGGTCCAGATACGCAGTATTTT
CASGTSGRGPDTQYF
>TRBJ2-1|NA|NA|TRBV27
TGTGCCAGCAGTTTAAATATTGTATCCTACAATGAGCAGTTCTTC
CASSLNIVSYNEQFF
>TRBJ2-4|NA|TRBD2|TRBV28
TGTGCCAGCAGTTTACAAGGGAGGGGAAACATTCAGTACTTC
CASSLQGRGNIQYF
>TRBJ1-4|NA|NA|TRBV28
TGTGCCAGCAGTCCTAGGGGGAGGGGTAAGGCGTCAACTAATGAAAAACTGTTTTTT
CASSPRGRGKASTNEKLFF
>TRBJ2-7|few|NA|TRBV11-2
TGTGCCAGCAGCTTAGCCGTCGGACAGCTCTACGAGCAGTACTTC
CASSLAVGQLYEQYF
>TRBJ1-1|few|TRBD1|TRBV5-4
TGTGCCAGCAGCCCAAACAGGGGGAGCACTGAAGCTTTCTTT
CASSPNRGSTEAFF
>TRBJ2-3|few|NA|TRBV4-2
TGTGCCAGCAGCCAAGACGGCGGCGGAACGCGCACAGATACGCAGTATTTT
CASSQDGGGTRTDTQYF
>TRBJ2-1|NA|TRBD1|TRBV10-3
TGTGCCACGGCACAGGGGGAAACTGTCGTCCTAGCGTACAATGAGCAGTTCTTC
CATAQGETVVLAYNEQFF
>TRBJ1-6|NA|NA|TRBV28
TGTGCCAGCACCGTAGCAGATTCACCCCTCCACTTT
CASTVADSPLHF
>TRBJ2-7|NA|NA|TRBV19
TGTGCCAGTAGTATCACCGGGACTTCCACCTACGAGCAGTACTTC
CASSITGTSTYEQYF
>TRBJ2-7|NA|TRBD2|TRBV7-2
TGTGCCAGCAGCCGCGGGAGGGCGGAGCAGTACTTC
CASSRGRAEQYF
>TRBJ1-5|NA|NA|TRBV7-6
TGTGCCAGCAGCTTAGGGCCAGGGGAAGGTCAGCCCCAGCATTTT
CASSLGPGEGQPQHF
>TRBJ2-5|NA|TRBD2|TRBV29-1
TGCAGCGTTGACACTAGCGGGAGGGAGACCCAGTACTTC
CSVDTSGRETQYF
>TRBJ2-1|NA|TRBD2|TRBV7-3
TGTGCCAGCAGTTTAAGGACTAGCGATTACAATGAGCAGTTCTTC
CASSLRTSDYNEQFF